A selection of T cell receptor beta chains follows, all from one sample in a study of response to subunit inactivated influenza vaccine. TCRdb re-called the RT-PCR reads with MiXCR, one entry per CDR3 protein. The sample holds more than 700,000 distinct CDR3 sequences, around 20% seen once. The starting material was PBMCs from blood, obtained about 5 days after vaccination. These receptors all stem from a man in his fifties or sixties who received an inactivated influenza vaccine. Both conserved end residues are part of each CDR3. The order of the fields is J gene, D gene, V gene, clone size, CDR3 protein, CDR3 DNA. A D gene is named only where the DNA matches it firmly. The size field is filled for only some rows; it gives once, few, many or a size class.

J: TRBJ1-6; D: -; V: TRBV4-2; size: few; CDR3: CASSQEEGGSPLHF; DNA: TGTGCCAGCAGCCAAGAGGAGGGTGGTTCACCCCTCCACTTT
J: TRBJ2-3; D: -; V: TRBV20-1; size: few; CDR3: CSAGTSTARHTQYF; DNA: TGCAGTGCTGGCACTAGTACAGCCCGACATACGCAGTATTTT
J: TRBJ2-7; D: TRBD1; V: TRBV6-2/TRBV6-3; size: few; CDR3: CASTYGDRASTEQYF; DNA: TGTGCCAGCACCTACGGGGACAGGGCCTCTACCGAGCAGTACTTC
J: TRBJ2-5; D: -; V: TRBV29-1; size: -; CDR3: CSAFGIFQETQYF; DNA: TGCAGTGCTTTTGGGATCTTCCAAGAGACCCAGTACTTC
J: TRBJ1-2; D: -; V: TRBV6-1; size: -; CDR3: CASRRTDSTDYGYTF; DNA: TGTGCCAGCAGACGGACGGACAGTACGGACTATGGCTACACCTTC
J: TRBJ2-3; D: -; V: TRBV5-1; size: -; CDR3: CASSLSGLSTQYF; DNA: TGCGCCAGCAGCTTGAGCGGACTTTCTACGCAGTATTTT
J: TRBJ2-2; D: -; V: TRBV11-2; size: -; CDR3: CASSLMRVDGELFF; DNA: TGTGCCAGCAGCTTAATGAGGGTTGACGGGGAGCTGTTTTTT
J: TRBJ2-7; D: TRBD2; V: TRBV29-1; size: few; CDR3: CSVESLAGGEQYF; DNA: TGCAGCGTTGAAAGCCTAGCGGGAGGCGAGCAGTACTTC
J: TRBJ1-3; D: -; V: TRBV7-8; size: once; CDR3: CASSLERTGTTGNTIYF; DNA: TGTGCCAGCAGCTTAGAAAGGACGGGGACTACTGGAAACACCATATATTTT
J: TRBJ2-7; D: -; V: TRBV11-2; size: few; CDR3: CASSFGPFSSEQYF; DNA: TGTGCCAGCAGCTTTGGACCTTTTTCGTCCGAGCAGTACTTC
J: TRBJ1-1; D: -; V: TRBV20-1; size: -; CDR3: CSANRGASAEAFF; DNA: TGCAGTGCGAACCGGGGGGCGTCGGCTGAAGCTTTCTTT
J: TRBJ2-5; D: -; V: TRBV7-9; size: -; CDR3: CASSATRWQGQETQYF; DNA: TGTGCCAGCAGCGCCACCCGGTGGCAGGGGCAAGAGACCCAGTACTTC
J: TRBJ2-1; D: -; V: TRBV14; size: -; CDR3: CASSQSGWAYNEQFF; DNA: TGTGCCAGCAGCCAATCTGGATGGGCTTACAATGAGCAGTTCTTC
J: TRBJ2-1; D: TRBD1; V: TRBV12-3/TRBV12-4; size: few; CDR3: CASSLLGQGPGEQFF; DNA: TGTGCCAGCAGTCTACTGGGACAGGGTCCGGGTGAGCAGTTCTTC
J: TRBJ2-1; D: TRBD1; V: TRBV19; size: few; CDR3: CASAGTGKNEQFF; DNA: TGTGCCAGCGCCGGGACAGGGAAGAATGAGCAGTTCTTC